This is a list of T cell receptor beta chains from one sample in a study of cytomegalovirus exposure and HLA in healthy donors. Clones were sequenced by immunoSEQ multiplex PCR, and TCRdb holds only the in-frame ones, with some missing. The sample includes about 160,000 clones, 70% to 90% of them seen just once. The sequenced sample consisted of PBMCs. These TCRs come from a woman in her twenties or thirties in good health and CMV-seronegative. The CDR3 runs from the conserved cysteine through the conserved F or W. Only some rows state a clone size, as once, few, many or a class for expanded clones.

cdr3_aa | clone_size | cdr3_length | j_call | v_call
CASSRGPRSEQFF | once | 13 | TRBJ2-1 | TRBV11-3
CASSRDGVRDSSYEQYF | - | 17 | TRBJ2-7 | TRBV9
CASSVGQSNEKLFF | - | 14 | TRBJ1-4 | TRBV9
CASSVGYRSYEQYF | - | 14 | TRBJ2-7 | TRBV9
CASSKGGLAGFNEQFF | - | 16 | TRBJ2-1 | TRBV4-1
CASSPRLGGGDTQYF | - | 15 | TRBJ2-3 | TRBV9
CASSLGFVGPERDTEAFF | - | 18 | TRBJ1-1 | TRBV7-6
CASKLGTSSYEQYF | - | 14 | TRBJ2-7 | TRBV4-1
CASSLDDRIEAFF | - | 13 | TRBJ1-1 | TRBV11-2
CAISDRGSGGEQFF | - | 14 | TRBJ2-1 | TRBV10-3
CAISAKSYRGDEQYF | - | 15 | TRBJ2-7 | TRBV10-3
CASSPEGDGAGANVLTF | few | 17 | TRBJ2-6 | TRBV4-3
CASSLMASALNNEQFF | - | 16 | TRBJ2-1 | TRBV5-6
CASSLRLAGDFGETQYF | - | 17 | TRBJ2-5 | TRBV7-2
CASSLSLAGGLVDNEQFF | - | 18 | TRBJ2-1 | TRBV7-8
CARSLAYLRFWRDQPQHF | - | 18 | TRBJ1-5 | TRBV5-3
CASSDGDRAYEQYF | - | 14 | TRBJ2-7 | TRBV2
CASSSGAGQPQHF | - | 13 | TRBJ1-5 | TRBV27
CASSAPGGTYEQYF | - | 14 | TRBJ2-7 | TRBV9
CASSIAHTNTGELFF | - | 15 | TRBJ2-2 | TRBV19
CASSSATSHTGELFF | - | 15 | TRBJ2-2 | TRBV28
CASRLWVHTLHF | few | 12 | TRBJ1-6 | TRBV27
CAISDNRGEFSGELFF | - | 16 | TRBJ2-2 | TRBV10-3
CASSQDRTPLEQYF | - | 14 | TRBJ2-7 | TRBV4-3
CASRAEGSYNEQFF | - | 14 | TRBJ2-1 | TRBV19
CASSLWITETQYF | - | 13 | TRBJ2-5 | TRBV5-1
CASGLVRADTQYF | - | 13 | TRBJ2-3 | TRBV12-5
CASSLQRRGGTDTQYF | - | 16 | TRBJ2-3 | TRBV5-4
CATHGTGGNSPLHF | - | 14 | TRBJ1-6 | TRBV15
CASSWGRSGEQFF | - | 13 | TRBJ2-1 | TRBV7-8
CASGRTNEKLFF | - | 12 | TRBJ1-4 | TRBV9
CASSLVTVVVEQFF | - | 14 | TRBJ2-1 | TRBV7-2
CASSYNGHLSTDTQYF | - | 16 | TRBJ2-3 | TRBV6-6
CASSPSSRTSNTEAFF | - | 16 | TRBJ1-1 | TRBV18
CASRENRGPNQPQHF | - | 15 | TRBJ1-5 | TRBV2
CASSIRGGSSGETQYF | once | 16 | TRBJ2-5 | TRBV19
CASSLGQGDGYTF | - | 13 | TRBJ1-2 | TRBV14
CASSLVGQRSSYEQYF | - | 16 | TRBJ2-7 | TRBV7-8
CASSMGQGAPGNTIYF | - | 16 | TRBJ1-3 | TRBV5-4
CASNHRQDTDTQYF | - | 14 | TRBJ2-3 | TRBV5-6